This passage covers 26 T cell receptor beta chains from one sample sequenced in a study of shared clonotypes between healthy human individuals. Some clones are missing from TCRdb's copy, which holds only in-frame ones; the method was immunoSEQ multiplex PCR. The table has 2,500,000 or so clones, roughly 90% seen once. Material for sequencing was naive CD4+ T cells from PBMCs. Subset indicated: CD45RA+ positively selected. The receptors here all came from a man aged 18-30 years in good health. Some clones in this sample may be carry-over from other donors' samples.

V gene TRBV7-7 combines with J gene TRBJ1-4, with TRBD1 matching 7 bases. Germline V gene lookup returns CDR1 SSHAT and CDR2 FNYEAQ (reference sequence). The CDR3 is 15 amino acids. The ends lost 6 bases at V and 5 bases at J; junction bases unmatched: 9. The CDR3, as DNA: TGTGCCAGCAGTTTGACAGGGAACGGGAATGAAAAACTGTTTTTT. This gives the protein CASSLTGNGNEKLFF.

The V gene is TRBV6-6, the J gene TRBJ1-2; D is possibly TRBD1 (5 bases). Germline CDR1 reads MNHNY; CDR2 reads SVGAGI (reference sequence). V was clipped by 8 bases and J by 3 bases, with 16 bases between them. This CDR3 region has 14 residues. Here the CDR3 reads CASAQEGVYYGYTF. Here the CDR3 DNA reads TGTGCCAGCGCACAGGAAGGTGTCTACTATGGCTACACCTTC.

This chain joins TRBV7-9 and TRBJ1-1, with a tentative D call TRBD1 (6 bases). The CDR3 covers 14 residues. V dropped 7 bases and J dropped 1 base, with 13 bases sitting between them. Per the germline V gene, CDR1 is SEHNR and CDR2 is FQNEAQ (reference sequence). The CDR3 DNA sequence: TGTGCCAGCACCAACAGGGATTCGAACACTGAAGCTTTCTTT. This codes for CASTNRDSNTEAFF. Full variable domain (outside the CDR3, taken from reference TRBV7-9 and TRBJ1-1): DTGVSQNPRHKITKRGQNVTFRCDPISEHNRLYWYRQTLGQGPEFLTYFQNEAQLEKSRLLSDRFSAERPKGSFSTLEIQRTEQGDSAMYLCASTNRDSNTEAFFGQGTRLTVV.

This clone was counted a single time. V gene TRBV4-1 combines with J gene TRBJ1-2; D not certain. V was shortened by 6 bases and J by 3 bases, with 17 bases between the two germline ends. CDR3 length: 15 amino acids. Germline V lookup: CDR1 MGHRA, CDR2 YSYEKL. CDR3 bases: TGCGCCAGCAGTTGGCAGTACCGAGAGGACTATGGCTACACCTTC. This translates into CASSWQYREDYGYTF.

For this clone: Other DNA variants within this sample encode the same CDR3. The V gene is TRBV5-1, the J gene TRBJ1-5; D is undetermined. Germline assignment: CDR1 SGHRS and CDR2 YFSETQ. The CDR3 runs 14 residues. V gave up 0 bases and J gave up 6 bases, with 10 bases separating them. The CDR3 loop reads CASSLGGSGQPQHF. CDR3 coding DNA: TGCGCCAGCAGCTTGGGAGGTTCGGGTCAGCCCCAGCATTTT.

The V call is TRBV28, the J call TRBJ2-7, with D possibly called TRBD1 or TRBD2 (5 bases each). This CDR3 contains 14 residues. Germline V gene sequence: CDR1 MDHEN, CDR2 SYDVKM. The V gene lost 1 base and the J gene lost 2 bases, with 9 bases spanning the gap. This CDR3 reads CASSLFSGPYEQYF. Here the CDR3 DNA reads TGTGCCAGCAGTTTATTCTCGGGGCCCTACGAGCAGTACTTC.

This chain links TRBV11-3 with TRBJ1-3; D is undetermined. The CDR3 contains 12 residues. Germline V gene lookup returns CDR1 SGHNT and CDR2 YENEEA. V was shortened by 3 bases and J by 1 base, with 1 base between the two germline ends. In nucleotides, the CDR3 is TGTGCCAGCAGCTTTTCTGGAAACACCATATATTTT. Protein sequence: CASSFSGNTIYF.

In its sample, this clone was seen once. The chain couples TRBV2 to TRBJ2-7; tentatively, D is TRBD1 or TRBD2 (5 bases each). This CDR3 is 14 amino acids long. Germline V gives CDR1 SNHLY, CDR2 FYNNEI. V gave up 0 bases and J gave up 11 bases, with 17 bases separating them. The CDR3 DNA follows: TGTGCCAGCAGTGAAGCTTCTGGGACGACTCGTGAGTACTTC. Amino acids: CASSEASGTTREYF.

The CDR3 loop reads CASSLGLAGGLNTQYF. The CDR3 DNA follows: TGTGCCAGCAGCTTAGGGCTAGCGGGAGGGTTGAATACGCAGTATTTT. V is TRBV7-3 and J is TRBJ2-3, with 12 bases that match TRBD2. V shed 2 bases, J shed 7 bases, and the junction held 7 bases outside the gene matches. This CDR3 has 16 amino acids. Looked up from germline, CDR1 is SGHTA and CDR2 is FQGTGA.

On this clone itself: The same CDR3 can be traced to other DNA sequences in this sample. The V gene is TRBV5-1, the J gene TRBJ2-5; D gene unclear. The CDR3 extends over 13 amino acids. Trimming took 1 base from V and 4 from J, leaving 8 bases between them. Germline assignment: CDR1 SGHRS and CDR2 YFSETQ. The CDR3 is CASSLTSGETQYF. In nucleotides, the CDR3 is TGCGCCAGCAGCTTGACCTCCGGAGAGACCCAGTACTTC.

The rearrangement joins TRBV25-1 to TRBJ1-2; 8 bases match TRBD1. Germline CDR1 reads MGHDK; CDR2 reads SYGVNS. With V trimmed by 2 bases and J by 8 bases, 4 bases remained unmatched. The CDR3 is made up of 13 amino acids. Written as DNA, the CDR3 is TGTGCCAGCAGTGAACCAGGGGGCATCGGCTACACCTTC. This gives the protein CASSEPGGIGYTF.

This clone has just one count. The chain combines TRBV2 with TRBJ1-4; perhaps TRBD1 as D (6 bases). The V gene lost 5 bases and the J gene lost 7 bases, with 11 bases spanning the gap. CDR1 is SNHLY and CDR2 is FYNNEI in the germline V gene. This CDR3 is 13 amino acids long. CDR3: CASSPTGSEKLFF. CDR3 nucleotides: TGTGCCAGCAGTCCGACAGGAAGTGAAAAACTGTTTTTT.

V usage is TRBV29-1 and J usage is TRBJ2-7; tentative D call: TRBD2 (6 bases). Per the germline V gene, CDR1 is SQVTM and CDR2 is ANQGSEA. The germline V and J ends were trimmed by 4 bases and 5 bases, with 12 bases remaining between them. This CDR3 is 12 amino acids long. DNA for the CDR3: TGCAGCGTTGCTCCGGGAGTTCACGAGCAGTACTTC. It specifies CSVAPGVHEQYF.

This clone appeared a single time. The V gene is TRBV6-6, the J gene TRBJ1-4; 9 positions agree with TRBD1. CDR1 is MNHNY, CDR2 SVGAGI, per germline (reference sequence). This CDR3 has 15 amino acids. V dropped 6 bases and J dropped 7; count of bases not matched to a gene: 9. The CDR3 here is CASRSTGGASEKLFF. The CDR3 nucleotides read TGTGCCAGCAGGTCTACAGGGGGCGCTAGTGAAAAACTGTTTTTT.

The CDR3, as DNA: TGTGCCAGCAGTCCCCAAGTTCGGACCCAGTACTTC. This encodes CASSPQVRTQYF. This chain joins TRBV28 and TRBJ2-5, with D unclear. V lost 5 bases and J 7 bases, leaving 11 bases between the germline ends. This CDR3 spans 12 amino acids. Germline-derived CDR1 and CDR2 are MDHEN and SYDVKM.

The rearrangement joins TRBV19 to TRBJ2-3, with D maybe TRBD2 (6 bases). There are 16 residues in the CDR3. V was shortened by 5 bases and J by 0 bases, with 15 bases between the two germline ends. Germline lookup yields CDR1 LNHDA and CDR2 SQIVND (reference sequence). The CDR3 reads CASSPRGGSSTDTQYF. CDR3 coding DNA: TGTGCCAGTAGTCCAAGAGGAGGGAGTAGCACAGATACGCAGTATTTT.

The chain joins TRBV5-1 to TRBJ1-1; 9 nucleotides align to TRBD1. V gave up 5 bases and J gave up 10 bases; unmatched junction bases: 9. Germline CDR1 SGHRS, CDR2 YFSETQ. The CDR3 length is 13 residues. CDR3 loop: CASSPRDRDGAFF. DNA for the CDR3: TGCGCCAGCAGTCCTCGGGACAGGGATGGAGCTTTCTTT.

The chain is built from TRBV29-1 and TRBJ2-5, with D hard to call. Trimming pared 2 bases from V and 4 bases from J, leaving 8 bases between. CDR1 is SQVTM, CDR2 ANQGSEA, per germline. CDR3 size: 12 residues. For the CDR3, the DNA is TGCAGCGTTGAACTAATTGGAGAGACCCAGTACTTC. It specifies CSVELIGETQYF.

V gene TRBV9 combines with J gene TRBJ2-7, with D possibly matching TRBD1 (6 bases). Germline CDR1 is SGDLS and CDR2 is YYNGEE. CDR3 size: 14 residues. Between the trimmed V and J ends, which lost 4 bases and 0 bases, there was a span of 11 bases. The CDR3 coding sequence is TGTGCCAGCAGCCCCCGGGACATCTCCTACGAGCAGTACTTC. Translation: CASSPRDISYEQYF.

V and J are TRBV11-3 and TRBJ2-7; no definite D call. V was pared by 5 bases and J by 5 bases, with 16 bases between. The germline CDR1 and CDR2 sequences are SGHNT and YENEEA. This CDR3 has 14 residues. The CDR3 sequence: CASSPHSRFNEQYF. The CDR3 DNA reads TGTGCCAGCAGCCCGCACTCAAGGTTCAACGAGCAGTACTTC.

V is TRBV15 and J is TRBJ1-1, with D hard to call. From germline, CDR1 is LNHNV and CDR2 YYDKDF (reference sequence). Trimming took 1 base from V and 6 from J, leaving 9 bases between them. This CDR3 spans 13 amino acids. CDR3 sequence: CATSRGLIAEAFF. CDR3 nucleotide sequence: TGTGCCACCAGCAGAGGACTAATCGCTGAAGCTTTCTTT.

The CDR3 DNA reads as TGCGCCAGCAGCTTGGGCCCTAGAAGTCCCGATCAGCCCCAGCATTTT. Translation gives CASSLGPRSPDQPQHF. V gene TRBV5-1 combines with J gene TRBJ1-5; D not resolved. Between the trimmed V and J ends, which lost 0 bases and 5 bases, there was a span of 15 bases. The CDR3 covers 16 residues. CDR1 is SGHRS, CDR2 YFSETQ, per germline.

This clone was counted a single time. This chain joins TRBV27 and TRBJ2-1, with TRBD2 matching over 11 bases. The CDR3 extends over 17 amino acids. Trimming removed 2 bases from V and 6 bases from J; junction bases left unmatched: 9. Germline CDR1 MNHEY, CDR2 SMNVEV (reference sequence). CDR3 in amino acids: CASSLKGGLAGLNEQFF. The CDR3 DNA follows: TGTGCCAGCAGTTTAAAAGGCGGACTAGCGGGTCTCAATGAGCAGTTCTTC.

With respect to this clone: Other nucleotide sequences from this sample produce the same CDR3. V and J are TRBV29-1 and TRBJ2-5, with no clear D. Trimming shortened V by 7 bases and J by 4 bases, and 7 bases separated the two germline ends. The CDR3 has 10 residues. The germline V gene encodes CDR1 SQVTM and CDR2 ANQGSEA. The CDR3 here is CSGGVETQYF. The DNA for the CDR3 is TGCAGCGGGGGTGTAGAGACCCAGTACTTC.

As to this clone: Other DNA sequences in the sample encode the same CDR3. This chain links TRBV28 with TRBJ1-2; D ambiguous. This CDR3 contains 11 residues. V lost 2 bases and J 6 bases, leaving 4 bases between the germline ends. The germline gives CDR1 MDHEN, CDR2 SYDVKM. CDR3 in amino acids: CASSLADGYTF. CDR3 sequence (DNA): TGTGCCAGCAGTTTAGCAGATGGCTACACCTTC.

The chain's CDR3 is CASSYEREGDNEQFF. CDR3 nucleotide sequence: TGTGCCAGCAGTTACGAGCGGGAGGGAGACAATGAGCAGTTCTTC. J is TRBJ2-1 and V is TRBV6-6; 10 nucleotides agree with TRBD2. With 2 bases clipped from V and 5 bases from J, the junction kept 3 bases outside the gene matches. Germline loops: CDR1 MNHNY, CDR2 SVGAGI (reference sequence). This CDR3 contains 15 residues.